The 12 T cell receptor beta chains below were found in one sample sequenced in a study of shared clonotypes between healthy human individuals. Assay used: immunoSEQ multiplex PCR; TCRdb lists only in-frame clones, some missing. Among some 1,100,000 clones listed, approximately 78% were seen once. Sequences were obtained from memory CD4+ T cells from PBMCs. Subset described: CD45RA-negative fraction. These receptors were collected from a man between 18 and 35 years old in good health. Some clones in this sample may be carry-over from other donors' samples.

The chain uses TRBV4-1 and TRBJ1-1; 7 nucleotides align to TRBD1. Germline V gives CDR1 MGHRA, CDR2 YSYEKL. With 1 base clipped from V and 5 bases from J, the junction kept 10 bases outside the gene matches. The CDR3 loop spans 16 amino acids. As DNA, the CDR3 is TGCGCCAGCAGCCAAGGGAGACAGGGAAGAGGAACTGAAGCTTTCTTT. This encodes CASSQGRQGRGTEAFF.

This clone was seen only once. The same CDR3 also results from other DNA sequences found in this sample. The V and J genes are TRBV5-1 and TRBJ2-5; maybe TRBD1 (5 bases). In germline, CDR1 is SGHRS, CDR2 YFSETQ. The CDR3 is 15 amino acids. Trimming removed 0 bases at V and 5 bases at J, with 14 bases between. CDR3 sequence (DNA): TGCGCCAGCAGCTTGGCCGGAACTTCAGGGGAGACCCAGTACTTC. As protein: CASSLAGTSGETQYF.

This clone was seen a few times. This chain uses TRBV21-1 with TRBJ1-1. TRBV21-1 is described as a pseudogene. The CDR3 extends over 13 amino acids. CDR3 sequence (DNA): TGTGCCAGCAGCAACCCCCCGAACACTGAAGCTTTCTTT. This gives the protein CASSNPPNTEAFF.

This chain joins TRBV4-1 and TRBJ1-3; no reliable D call. Trimming removed 1 base from V and 4 bases from J, with 14 bases in between. Germline values: CDR1 MGHRA, CDR2 YSYEKL. The CDR3 is 16 residues long. CDR3 in DNA: TGCGCCAGCAGCCAAGTAGGTTCGCCCGCGGGAAACACCATATATTTT. Translated: CASSQVGSPAGNTIYF.

The J gene is TRBJ2-2, the V gene TRBV5-4; unclear D gene. Germline-derived CDR1 and CDR2 are SGHNT and YYREEE (reference sequence). V was pared by 5 bases and J by 7 bases, with 21 bases between. The CDR3 spans 16 residues. CDR3 loop: CASSVSLSSSSGELFF. For the CDR3, the DNA is TGTGCCAGCAGTGTGAGCTTATCTAGTTCTAGCGGGGAGCTGTTTTTT.

The rearrangement joins TRBV6-6 to TRBJ2-1, with no clear D. Germline lookup yields CDR1 MNHNY and CDR2 SVGAGI (reference sequence). CDR3 length: 10 amino acids. V was trimmed by 6 bases and J by 8 bases, leaving 5 bases between them. CDR3 loop: CASRGHEQFF. In nucleotides, the CDR3 is TGTGCCAGCAGAGGTCATGAGCAGTTCTTC.

The chain's CDR3 is CASSTYRQNTEAFF. The CDR3 coding sequence is TGTGCCAGCAGTACGTACAGGCAGAACACTGAAGCTTTCTTT. V usage is TRBV6-6 and J usage is TRBJ1-1; a possible D gene is TRBD1 (5 bases). CDR3 length: 14 residues. The V and J ends lost 5 bases and 1 base respectively, with 11 bases between them. Germline CDR1 is MNHNY and CDR2 is SVGAGI (reference sequence).

The chain recombines TRBV6-1 with TRBJ1-2, with D possibly being TRBD1 (6 bases). Trimming took off 7 bases at V and 4 bases at J, with 19 bases between the two ends. The CDR3 runs 15 residues. Germline CDR1 reads MNHNS; CDR2 reads SASEGT. CDR3 loop: CASILDEGTTYGYTF. The CDR3 nucleotides read TGTGCCAGCATTCTCGACGAGGGGACAACCTATGGCTACACCTTC.

In DNA form, the CDR3 reads TGTGCTAGTGGTTTTATAGCGGGGGCGGGCTACGAGCAGTACTTC. Translated: CASGFIAGAGYEQYF. V is TRBV12-5 and J is TRBJ2-7; 9 bases match TRBD2. Trimming at V came to 3 bases and at J to 3 bases, leaving 6 bases not matched to a gene. This CDR3 is built from 15 residues. CDR1 and CDR2 from the germline V gene are LGHNT and FRNRAP.

In regard to this clone: Other DNA sequences in this sample translate to the same CDR3. The chain uses TRBV18 and TRBJ2-3; no firm D call. CDR1 and CDR2 (germline): KGHSH, LQKENI. V lost 3 bases and J lost 6, with 10 bases in between. The CDR3 is 13 amino acids. The DNA of the CDR3 is TGTGCCAGCTCACCCCCCGGGCGGGATACGCAGTATTTT. Protein: CASSPPGRDTQYF.

This clone was counted once. This rearrangement joins TRBV9 to TRBJ1-1; D remains ambiguous. The CDR3 totals 14 residues. Germline V CDR1 and CDR2: SGDLS, YYNGEE. The V and J ends lost 0 bases and 3 bases respectively, with 9 bases between them. CDR3 DNA: TGTGCCAGCAGCGTAGGGACGTCGGACACTGAAGCTTTCTTT. Amino acid sequence: CASSVGTSDTEAFF.

V and J are TRBV7-9 and TRBJ1-1; a weak D match, TRBD1 (6 bases). V lost 1 base, J lost 1 base, and 10 bases lay in between. The CDR3 runs to 15 residues. Germline V gives CDR1 SEHNR, CDR2 FQNEAQ (reference sequence). The CDR3 reads CASSLGTVKNTEAFF. The CDR3 DNA is TGTGCCAGCAGCTTAGGGACAGTAAAGAACACTGAAGCTTTCTTT. The whole variable domain, filled in from reference TRBV7-9 and TRBJ1-1, reads DTGVSQNPRHKITKRGQNVTFRCDPISEHNRLYWYRQTLGQGPEFLTYFQNEAQLEKSRLLSDRFSAERPKGSFSTLEIQRTEQGDSAMYLCASSLGTVKNTEAFFGQGTRLTVV.